A selection of T cell receptor beta chains follows, all from one sample in a study of T cells in Graves' hyperthyroidism and ophthalmopathy. TCRdb reprocessed the multiplex PCR reads via MiXCR and lists one record per CDR3 protein. The sample shows approximately 560,000 distinct CDR3 sequences, 35% to 55% of them seen only once. Sequencing used peripheral blood or thyroid tissue (not recorded which). The receptors derive from a young woman with Graves' hyperthyroidism. Both conserved end residues are part of each CDR3. A D gene is named only where the DNA matches it firmly. Part of the rows lack a size; the others show once, few, many or a class for expanded clones.

NA	TRBJ2-5	many	TRBV29-1	TGCAGCGTTGGGAGGGGGGGAGAGACCCAGTACTTC	CSVGRGGETQYF
NA	TRBJ2-7	few	TRBV7-2	TGTGCCAGCAGCTTGGAGGTGAGCCCGACCTCAGTCTTCTACGAGCAGTACTTC	CASSLEVSPTSVFYEQYF
NA	TRBJ2-5	few	TRBV7-8	TGTGCCAGCAGCCTTAGCGGCCGGACCCAGTACTTC	CASSLSGRTQYF
NA	TRBJ1-1	many	TRBV29-1	TGCAGCGTTGAATCGCAGGGGACTGAAGCTTTCTTT	CSVESQGTEAFF
NA	TRBJ2-7	NA	TRBV7-8	TGTGCCAGCAGCTTAAGAGGGGCATACGAGCAGTACTTC	CASSLRGAYEQYF
TRBD2	TRBJ2-7	NA	TRBV19	TGTGCCAGTACCGACACTAGCGGGGCCTACGAGCAGTACTTC	CASTDTSGAYEQYF
NA	TRBJ1-1	NA	TRBV7-9	TGTGCCAGCAGCTTAGAACTTTGCAGCCCTGAAGCTTTCTTT	CASSLELCSPEAFF
NA	TRBJ2-5	NA	TRBV6-6	TGTGCCAGCAGTTACGGGTTTCGGGAGACCCAGTACTTC	CASSYGFRETQYF
NA	TRBJ2-2	NA	TRBV9	TGCGCCAGCAGCCAGTCCGGGGGTACCGGGGAGCTGTTTTTT	CASSQSGGTGELFF
NA	TRBJ1-1	NA	TRBV6-6	TGTGCCAGCGGGATCGGGGGCACTGAAGCTTTCTTT	CASGIGGTEAFF
TRBD2	TRBJ2-7	NA	TRBV20-1	TGCAGTGCTAGAGGGGGACTAGCGATAAACGAGCAGTACTTT	CSARGGLAINEQYF
NA	TRBJ2-7	many	TRBV29-1	TGCAGCGTTGATGTTATCGGACAGACATACGAGCAGTACTTC	CSVDVIGQTYEQYF
NA	TRBJ2-7	once	TRBV7-2	TGTGCCAGCAGCCGAGGGGGGTACAATGAGCAGTACTTC	CASSRGGYNEQYF
NA	TRBJ1-1	NA	TRBV29-1	TGCAGCGCCGGTGCCAGTAGTATCGGAAACACTGAAGCTTTCTTT	CSAGASSIGNTEAFF
NA	TRBJ1-5	many	TRBV29-1	TGCAGTGCTAGGCAGGGAGATCAGCCCCAGCATTTT	CSARQGDQPQHF
NA	TRBJ1-2	NA	TRBV25-1	TGTGCCAGCAGCGCACAGGCTTTCTATGGCTACACCTTC	CASSAQAFYGYTF
NA	TRBJ2-7	once	TRBV7-9	TGTGCCAGCTCACCCCTTCTTAGCTCCTACGAGCAGTACTTC	CASSPLLSSYEQYF
TRBD1	TRBJ1-1	NA	TRBV7-2	TGTGCCAGCAGCGACGCCGGGACAGCTGCTTTCTTT	CASSDAGTAAFF
NA	TRBJ1-1	NA	TRBV10-3	TGTGCCAGCAGTGAAAGGGACCTGAACACTGAAGCTTTCTTT	CASSERDLNTEAFF
NA	TRBJ2-3	NA	TRBV7-9	TGTGCCAGCAGCTTAGGGGCCTACACAGATACGCAGTATTTT	CASSLGAYTDTQYF
NA	TRBJ2-2	NA	TRBV24-1	TGTGCCACCAGTGACCTAAGCGGGCCGAACACCGGGGAGCTGTTTTTT	CATSDLSGPNTGELFF
NA	TRBJ1-3	NA	TRBV7-2	TGTGCCAGCAGCTTAGATCAGGGGAACGGAAACACCATATATTTT	CASSLDQGNGNTIYF
TRBD2	TRBJ2-5	few	TRBV7-2	TGTGCCAGCAGCTTAAGTATGCTAGCGGGTTTGAGAGAGACCCAGTACTTC	CASSLSMLAGLRETQYF
TRBD2	TRBJ2-5	many	TRBV2	TGTGCCAGCGGCCCGGGACTAGAAGAGACCCAGTACTTC	CASGPGLEETQYF
NA	TRBJ1-1	few	TRBV20-1	TGCAGTGCTCCTACTACTGGGGGGGGAACTGAAGCTTTCTTT	CSAPTTGGGTEAFF
NA	TRBJ1-1	NA	TRBV9	TGTGCCAGCAGCGTAGCCCCCGCAGGTACGAACACTGAAGCTTTCTTT	CASSVAPAGTNTEAFF
NA	TRBJ2-5	NA	TRBV20-1	TGCAGTGCTCCCCAGGGCAATGGTGAGACCCAGTACTTC	CSAPQGNGETQYF
TRBD1	TRBJ1-5	few	TRBV20-1	TGCAGTGCTGACAGGGTTTATAGTCAGCCCCAGCATTTT	CSADRVYSQPQHF
NA	TRBJ2-5	few	TRBV7-9	TGTGCCAGCAGCGCCACGTTCGGGGAGACCCAGTACTTC	CASSATFGETQYF
NA	TRBJ2-7	few	TRBV7-2	TGTGCCAGCAGCAAGGGTGGGAGTGGGTACGAGCAGTACTTC	CASSKGGSGYEQYF
NA	TRBJ2-7	NA	TRBV9	TGTGCCAGCAGCCCGCATACCTACGAGCAGTACTTC	CASSPHTYEQYF
NA	TRBJ2-7	NA	TRBV24-1	TGTGCCACCATGGAATGGGCCTACGAGCAGTACTTC	CATMEWAYEQYF
NA	TRBJ2-1	few	TRBV9	TGTGCCAGCAGCGTTGCTCCGTTCTCATATGAGCAGTTCTTC	CASSVAPFSYEQFF
TRBD1	TRBJ2-7	few	TRBV20-1	TGCAGTGCTGCCCGGGACAGGGCCTACGAGCAGTACTTC	CSAARDRAYEQYF
NA	TRBJ1-2	few	TRBV7-3	TGTGCCAGCAGCCAACGGACGCGGGGCTACACCTTC	CASSQRTRGYTF
TRBD1	TRBJ1-2	NA	TRBV24-1	TGTGCCAGCAGCCCTGCAGCTGGGACAGGTGGCTACACCTTC	CASSPAAGTGGYTF
TRBD1	TRBJ1-2	few	TRBV20-1	TGCAGTGTGGTTCCGGGACAGGGTATCGGTGGCTACACCTTC	CSVVPGQGIGGYTF
TRBD1	TRBJ1-2	NA	TRBV2	TGTGCCAGCGGGGACAGGGAAGACTATGGCTACACCTTC	CASGDREDYGYTF
NA	TRBJ1-2	NA	TRBV9	TGTGCCAGCAGCGTTGGTACAGTTGATGAAGGCTATGGCTACACCTTC	CASSVGTVDEGYGYTF
TRBD1	TRBJ1-5	NA	TRBV5-1	TGCGCCAGCAGCCAATTCGGGACAGGGGATCAGCCCCAGCATTTT	CASSQFGTGDQPQHF
NA	TRBJ2-5	NA	TRBV7-6	TGTGCCAGCAGCCTAGACGGGATTCAAGAGACCCAGTACTTC	CASSLDGIQETQYF